A single sample is the source of the 11 T cell receptor beta chains below, sequenced in a study of blood T cell repertoires in COVID-19. TCRdb's table, derived via immunoSEQ multiplex PCR, lists solely in-frame clones and lacks some. The repertoire has tens of thousands of clones, about 91% of them found once; the top ten carry approximately 2%. Specimen: peripheral blood. The receptors were gathered from a woman older than 75 with active or convalescent COVID-19.

The rearrangement uses TRBV14 and TRBJ1-1, with a possible D match to TRBD1 (6 bases). The CDR3 contains 14 residues. Germline V CDR1 and CDR2: SGHDN, FVKESK. The V end was cut by 1 base, the J end by 4 bases, with 10 bases between. In DNA form, the CDR3 reads TGTGCCAGCAGCCAAGTCACAGGGAGCACTGAAGCTTTCTTT. Translated: CASSQVTGSTEAFF.

The chain couples TRBV6-2 or TRBV6-3 to TRBJ2-1, with 10 bases fitting TRBD2. Germline CDR1 is MNHEY and CDR2 is SVGEGT. V gave up 5 bases and J gave up 10 bases; unmatched junction bases: 11. CDR3 length equals 15 residues. CDR3 protein: CASSPSGGAALEQFF. CDR3 coding DNA: TGTGCCAGCAGTCCCAGCGGGGGGGCCGCTTTAGAGCAGTTCTTC.

The rearrangement joins TRBV7-3 to TRBJ2-1; TRBD2 matches at 8 bases. The J segment lost 8 bases and the V segment lost 5 bases, leaving 2 bases of the junction unmatched. The CDR3 is made up of 12 amino acids. From germline, CDR1 is SGHTA and CDR2 FQGTGA. CDR3 in amino acids: CASSQTSDEQFF. CDR3 sequence (DNA): TGTGCCAGCAGCCAGACTAGCGATGAGCAGTTCTTC.

This clone occurred a few times. As DNA, the CDR3 is TGTGCCAGCAGCGACCCTACTCGGGGCTACGAGCAGTACTTC. It is translated as CASSDPTRGYEQYF. The chain employs TRBV4-2 and TRBJ2-7; TRBD2 might be the D (5 bases). Germline V gives CDR1 LGHNA, CDR2 YNFKEQ. CDR3 size: 14 residues. Trimming removed 5 bases at V and 3 bases at J, with 14 bases between.

CDR3 amino acids: CASSLEPASTYGYTF. The CDR3 nucleotides read TGTGCCAGCAGCTTAGAGCCAGCGAGTACGTATGGCTACACCTTC. J is TRBJ1-2 and V is TRBV7-2; D gene ambiguous. CDR1 is SGHTA, CDR2 FQGNSA, per germline. V was trimmed by 1 base and J by 5 bases, leaving 14 bases between them. There are 15 residues in the CDR3.

The chain is built from TRBV4-2 and TRBJ2-7; no definite D call. Looked up from germline, CDR1 is LGHNA and CDR2 is YNFKEQ. Deletions cut 1 base from V and 2 bases from J, with 6 bases between. The CDR3 consists of 13 residues. CDR3 DNA: TGTGCCAGCAGCCAAGGCTATGCCTACGAGCAGTACTTC. It is translated as CASSQGYAYEQYF.

This sequence joins TRBV7-2 and TRBJ1-4; TRBD1 matches at 7 bases. CDR3 length: 14 residues. Germline trimming cut 5 bases from V and 8 bases from J; bases unmatched to any gene: 8. Looked up from germline, CDR1 is SGHTA and CDR2 is FQGNSA. The DNA of the CDR3 is TGTGCCAGCAGCCACAGACAGGGAAGGGAAAAACTGTTTTTT. This sequence encodes CASSHRQGREKLFF.

The J gene is TRBJ2-7, the V gene TRBV7-5; the table names TRBD1, a call not compared with the DNA. TRBV7-5 is listed as a pseudogene. This CDR3 region has 17 residues. CDR3: CARPRDRDDKISYEQYF. The CDR3 DNA reads as TGTGCCAGACCCCGGGACAGGGACGATAAAATCTCCTACGAGCAGTACTTC.

The chain is built from TRBV18 and TRBJ1-6, with D perhaps TRBD1 (5 bases). Trimming pared 3 bases from V and 7 bases from J, leaving 13 bases between. CDR1 is KGHSH, CDR2 LQKENI, per germline. The CDR3 totals 15 residues. The CDR3 DNA reads as TGTGCCAGCTCACCCGGACAAGCCGAAAATTCACCCCTCCACTTT. Encoded protein: CASSPGQAENSPLHF.

This clone was recorded only once. V usage is TRBV19 and J usage is TRBJ1-1, with D possibly matching TRBD1 (5 bases). The CDR3 consists of 14 residues. V was trimmed by 1 base and J by 5 bases, leaving 11 bases between them. In germline, CDR1 is LNHDA, CDR2 SQIVND (reference sequence). The CDR3 DNA reads TGTGCCAGTAGTATAGCGGGCGGGGGAACTGAAGCTTTCTTT. Protein: CASSIAGGGTEAFF.

The chain couples TRBV7-2 to TRBJ1-1; 7 positions agree with TRBD1. Losses at the gene ends were 5 bases for V and 6 bases for J; bases not matched to a gene: 6. The length of the CDR3 is 13 residues. Per germline, CDR1 SGHTA and CDR2 FQGNSA. Written as DNA, the CDR3 is TGTGCCAGCAGCCCCCAGGGGGAAGCTGAAGCTTTCTTT. This sequence encodes CASSPQGEAEAFF. The variable domain in full, with the rest retrieved from reference TRBV7-2 and TRBJ1-1, is GAGVSQSPSNKVTEKGKDVELRCDPISGHTALYWYRQSLGQGLEFLIYFQGNSAPDKSGLPSDRFSAERTGGSVSTLTIQRTQQEDSAVYLCASSPQGEAEAFFGQGTRLTVV.